A selection of T cell receptor beta chains follows, all from one sample in a study of control samples from healthy donors and cancer patients. Repertoires were generated with immunoSEQ multiplex PCR, while TCRdb's copy carries only in-frame clones and drops some. The table records roughly 400,000 clones, about nine tenths of them present only once. Sequenced material: PBMCs. These receptors all come from a man aged 35-49 years with head and neck cancer. Each CDR3 is given with its conserved first and last residue. The D gene is left open where the match is weak. Clone size, where shown, is once, few, many, or a class for clones that have expanded.

TRBV27	TRBJ1-2	.	.	13	TGTGCCACCTCGCCGTATGGACAGAACGGCTACACCTTC	CATSPYGQNGYTF
TRBV28	TRBJ1-2	TRBD1	.	15	TGTGCCAGCAGTCCTCGACAGGGGCCTTACGTGGGCTACACCTTC	CASSPRQGPYVGYTF
TRBV10-2	TRBJ2-7	.	.	11	TGCGCCAGCGAAGGGGCCTACGAGCAGTACTTC	CASEGAYEQYF
TRBV7-2	TRBJ1-1	.	.	15	TGTGCCAGCAGACCCACTTCCGGGACGAACACTGAAGCTTTCTTT	CASRPTSGTNTEAFF
TRBV6-5	TRBJ1-3	.	.	15	TGTGCCAGCAGCGCCGATCGGGGGCCTGGAAACACCATATATTTT	CASSADRGPGNTIYF
TRBV9	TRBJ1-3	.	once	14	TGTGCCAGCAGCGTTGGGGAGGCCGGAAACACCATATATTTT	CASSVGEAGNTIYF
TRBV3-1/TRBV3-2	TRBJ2-1	TRBD2	.	17	TGTGCCAGCAGCCAAGTCGCGGGAGGGATATCTTACAATGAGCAGTTCTTC	CASSQVAGGISYNEQFF
TRBV5-1	TRBJ1-6	.	.	13	TGCGCCAGCAGCCCCCTACCGGATTCACCCCTCCACTTT	CASSPLPDSPLHF
TRBV11-2	TRBJ1-1	TRBD1	.	16	TGTGCCAGCAGCTTAGTCGCAGGGGGTCTACCAACTGAAGCTTTCTTT	CASSLVAGGLPTEAFF
TRBV7-7	TRBJ2-3	.	.	16	TGTGCTAGCAGCTTAAGAGGGCCAAGTGACACAGATACGCAGTATTTT	CASSLRGPSDTDTQYF
TRBV24-1	TRBJ2-3	TRBD2	.	15	TGTGCCACCAGTGATTCACGGGGGGATGCAGATACGCAGTATTTT	CATSDSRGDADTQYF
TRBV25-1	TRBJ1-5	TRBD1	.	14	TGTGCCAGCAGTGATAACAGGGGTCGCCAGCCCCAGCATTTT	CASSDNRGRQPQHF
TRBV12-3/TRBV12-4	TRBJ2-2	.	.	12	TGTGCCAGCAGTTCCCCCCTCGGGGAGCTGTTTTTT	CASSSPLGELFF
TRBV6-5	TRBJ2-7	TRBD1	.	15	TGTGCCAGCAGTTACCGGGGACAGGGGGCCTACGAGCAGTACTTC	CASSYRGQGAYEQYF
TRBV5-5	TRBJ2-7	.	.	16	TGTGCCAGCAGCTTGGTCTTAACAGGGATCTCCTACGAGCAGTACTTC	CASSLVLTGISYEQYF
TRBV7-7	TRBJ2-5	.	.	13	TGTGCTAGCAGCTTAGTCACCTCAAGGGCCCAGTACTTC	CASSLVTSRAQYF
TRBV29-1	TRBJ2-2	.	.	15	TGCAGCGTTGAAAGAGGAGGGATCGACACCGGGGAGCTGTTTTTT	CSVERGGIDTGELFF
TRBV28	TRBJ2-1	.	.	14	TGTGCCAGCAGCCTTAGGGCGTCCTACAATGAGCAGTTCTTC	CASSLRASYNEQFF
TRBV7-2	TRBJ2-7	TRBD2	.	16	TGTGCCAGCAGCCCCTTCGTGGCGCGGGGGGCCGGAGAGCAGTACTTC	CASSPFVARGAGEQYF
TRBV5-1	TRBJ1-2	.	.	15	TGCGCCAGCAGCTCGACGACTGGGGCGGACTATGGCTACACCTTC	CASSSTTGADYGYTF
TRBV4-3	TRBJ2-2	.	few	16	TGCGCCAGCAGCCAAGAGTTAGGACATGGGACCGGGGAGCTGTTTTTT	CASSQELGHGTGELFF
TRBV6-5	TRBJ2-1	TRBD1	.	15	TGTGCCAGCAGGGAGACAGGGGCTACCTACAATGAGCAGTTCTTC	CASRETGATYNEQFF
TRBV5-1	TRBJ2-1	.	.	15	TGCGCCAGCAGCTTGGCACAGGTCCGCTACAATGAGCAGTTCTTC	CASSLAQVRYNEQFF
TRBV2	TRBJ2-7	TRBD2	few	17	TGTGCCAGCAGCGTACCGGGACTAGCGGCCCCGGCGGGTGAGCAGTACTTC	CASSVPGLAAPAGEQYF
TRBV28	TRBJ2-7	TRBD1	.	12	TGTGCCAGCAGTTATTCGGGGACAGGTGGTTACTTC	CASSYSGTGGYF
TRBV28	TRBJ1-4	.	.	16	TGTGCCAGCAGTTTGGGTCTACGCGAGGTCGGCGAAAAACTGTTTTTT	CASSLGLREVGEKLFF
TRBV3-1/TRBV3-2	TRBJ2-3	.	.	17	TGTGCCAGCAGCAGCCCCGGGTACGCGGGGACCACAGATACGCAGTATTTT	CASSSPGYAGTTDTQYF
TRBV11-1	TRBJ2-3	TRBD2	.	15	TGTGCCAGCAGTTCAAGCGGGACTAGCACAGATACGCAGTATTTT	CASSSSGTSTDTQYF
TRBV19	TRBJ1-5	TRBD1	.	15	TGTGCCAGTAGGACAGGGACTCTTGGGGATCAGCCCCAGCATTTT	CASRTGTLGDQPQHF
TRBV4-1	TRBJ2-7	TRBD1	.	16	TGCGCCAGCAGCCATAACCCCACAGGGGGGACCTACGAGCAGTACTTC	CASSHNPTGGTYEQYF
TRBV5-1	TRBJ1-4	.	few	15	TGCGCCAGCAGCTTAGAACCTGCAACTAATGAAAAACTGTTTTTT	CASSLEPATNEKLFF
TRBV18	TRBJ1-1	TRBD1	.	15	TGTGCCAGCTCACCTGGACAGGGTCGGAACACTGAAGCTTTCTTT	CASSPGQGRNTEAFF
TRBV3-1/TRBV3-2	TRBJ2-5	.	.	13	TGTGCCAGCAGCCAAGTACAACAAGAGACCCAGTACTTC	CASSQVQQETQYF
TRBV9	TRBJ1-3	.	.	15	TGTGCCAGCAGCGTAGTGGCAGGGCTTGGAAACACCATATATTTT	CASSVVAGLGNTIYF
TRBV28	TRBJ2-7	.	.	17	TGTGCCAGCAGTACTGTTTCCCGGGGGGCGCTTGGCTACGAGCAGTACTTC	CASSTVSRGALGYEQYF